A selection of T cell receptor beta chains follows, all from one sample in a study of beta chain features in type 1 diabetes. Libraries were prepared by immunoSEQ multiplex PCR; TCRdb keeps only in-frame clonotypes and omits some of them. The sample lists about 240,000 clones; approximately 15% were seen once. Specimen: naive CD4+ T cells from blood. The receptors originated from a man between 25 and 39 years old with type 1 diabetes. The CDR3 runs from the conserved cysteine through the conserved F or W.

V,J,CDR3
TRBV29-1,TRBJ2-1,CSAQTNPLEQFF
TRBV5-4,TRBJ2-7,CASSLVSFEQYF
TRBV4-1,TRBJ1-2,CASSPGTPSGGYTF
TRBV7-2,TRBJ2-7,CASSFNRGPYEQYF
TRBV19,TRBJ2-1,CASATGTGAYNEQFF
TRBV29-1,TRBJ2-3,CSVQAGVGTDTQYF
TRBV6-1,TRBJ1-5,CASSERVGAQHF
TRBV29-1,TRBJ1-1,CSVPKRSRTDDSEAFF
TRBV9,TRBJ2-5,CASSGEAVAGYQETQYF
TRBV4-2,NA,CASSQEAREAYEQYF
TRBV2,TRBJ1-2,CASSGGEIYGYTF
TRBV20-1,TRBJ2-7,CSAWAGAEQYF
TRBV15,TRBJ1-2,CATRGGDREYGYTF
TRBV2,TRBJ1-5,CASRAGQGPYQPQHF
TRBV18,TRBJ2-1,CASSPPPRTGYNEQFF
TRBV5-7,TRBJ2-7,CASSLPGQGVPYEQYF
TRBV7-2,TRBJ2-5,CASSPLAGGRETQYF
TRBV2,TRBJ2-7,CASSTDRGLHEQYF
TRBV5-1,TRBJ2-3,CASSLATRQGADTQYF
TRBV25-1,TRBJ1-5,CASSDWSGNQPQHF
TRBV6-5,TRBJ2-6,CATQGTSSGANVLTF
TRBV4-1,TRBJ2-4,CASSQGVPLAKNIQYF
TRBV11-2,TRBJ2-7,CASSPSRVLYEQYF
TRBV28,TRBJ2-2,CASSPGGVSPGELFF
TRBV5-4,TRBJ1-1,CASSLEFGRRTEAFF
TRBV29-1,TRBJ1-1,CSAVFNTEAFF
TRBV29-1,TRBJ2-2,CSVGGDRGRNTGELFF
TRBV10-3,TRBJ2-2,CAISLLTGELFF
TRBV5-6,TRBJ2-6,CASRFRGAIAGANVLTF
TRBV7-7,TRBJ2-3,CASSSGMVDTQYF
TRBV10-3,TRBJ2-1,CAITGTSGSSYNEQFF
TRBV5-1,TRBJ2-2,CASSRGTENTGELFF
TRBV6-5,TRBJ2-5,CASGRGAGETQYF
TRBV5-6,TRBJ1-2,CASRATGGVNGYTF
TRBV9,TRBJ1-3,CASSLGHTSSGNTIYF
TRBV15,TRBJ2-7,CATSRDSGGSTYEQYF
TRBV11-2,TRBJ2-2,CASRPGSGELFF
TRBV18,TRBJ2-5,CASSPSTSVETQYF
TRBV29-1,TRBJ1-2,CSADRDDYGYTF
TRBV11-2,TRBJ2-5,CASSLETVPGLAPFQETQYF
TRBV6-5,TRBJ2-3,CASSLNGAGGTDTQYF